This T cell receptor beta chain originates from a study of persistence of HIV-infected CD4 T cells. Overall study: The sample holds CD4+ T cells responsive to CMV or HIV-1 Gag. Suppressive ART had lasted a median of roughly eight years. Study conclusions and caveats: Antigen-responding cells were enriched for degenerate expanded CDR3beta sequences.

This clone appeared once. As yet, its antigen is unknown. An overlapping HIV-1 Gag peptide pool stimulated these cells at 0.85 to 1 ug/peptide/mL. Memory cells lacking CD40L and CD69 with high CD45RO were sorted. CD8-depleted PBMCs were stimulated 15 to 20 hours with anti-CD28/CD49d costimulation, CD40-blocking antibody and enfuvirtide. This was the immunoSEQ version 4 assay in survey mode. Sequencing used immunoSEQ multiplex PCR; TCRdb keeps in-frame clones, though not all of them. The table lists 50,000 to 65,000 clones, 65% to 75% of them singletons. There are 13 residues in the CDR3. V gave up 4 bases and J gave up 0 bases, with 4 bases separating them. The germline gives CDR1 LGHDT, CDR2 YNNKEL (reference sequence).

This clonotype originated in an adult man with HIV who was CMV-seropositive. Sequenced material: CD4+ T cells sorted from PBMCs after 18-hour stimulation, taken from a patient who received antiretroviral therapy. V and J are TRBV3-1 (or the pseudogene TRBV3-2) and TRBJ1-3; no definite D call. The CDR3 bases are TGTGCCAGCAGCCCCAACTCTGGAAACACCATATATTTT. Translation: CASSPNSGNTIYF.